The 18 T cell receptor beta chains reported below all come from one sample, sequenced in a study of Graves' ophthalmopathy and Graves' hyperthyroidism. Beta-chain TCR CDR3 regions were amplified from RNA transcripts. An initial RT-PCR round employing HTBI primers preceded a second-round multiplex PCR. TCRdb passed the multiplex PCR reads through MiXCR, listing each CDR3 protein once. The repertoire holds about 500,000 distinct CDR3 sequences, under 45% seen once, with about 4% in the top ten. Input material: peripheral blood or thyroid tissue (not recorded which). These TCRs come from an adult man with Graves' hyperthyroidism.

As for this clonotype: A much larger clone is a single base away; this may be a read error. No conserved phenylalanine or tryptophan is present at the end of the CDR3, so a read error is the likely explanation. The chain carries TRBV6-5 and TRBJ1-2, with a weak D call TRBD1 (5 bases). Germline V gene lookup returns CDR1 MNHEY and CDR2 SVGAGI. Trimming shortened V by 0 bases and J by 2 bases, and 7 bases separated the two germline ends. CDR3 size: 14 residues. CDR3 in amino acids: CASSYSGVNYGYTL. The CDR3 nucleotides read TGTGCCAGCAGTTACTCGGGGGTCAACTATGGCTACACCCTC.

This clonotype was picked up many times. The chain uses TRBV24-1 and TRBJ1-4, with TRBD1 matching over 7 bases. Germline CDR1 reads KGHDR; CDR2 reads SFDVKD. The CDR3 has 15 amino acids. V lost 3 bases, J lost 8 bases, and 8 bases stayed unmatched. CDR3 protein: CATSDPGGEGEKLFF. DNA for the CDR3: TGTGCCACCAGTGATCCAGGGGGAGAAGGCGAAAAACTGTTTTTT.

At least ten counts were recorded for this clonotype. This chain joins TRBV29-1 and TRBJ1-4; D unresolved. CDR1 and CDR2 (germline): SQVTM, ANQGSEA. Trimming stripped 4 bases from V and 5 bases from J, with 8 bases between. CDR3 size: 12 residues. The CDR3 DNA reads as TGCAGCGTTGGCCCGGGGAATGAAAAACTGTTTTTT. Its translation: CSVGPGNEKLFF.

This clonotype is a singleton in its sample. One end of the junction does not line up with germline, which may come from a read error. This chain links TRBV7-2 with TRBJ1-1; 7 bases are shared with TRBD1. The germline V gene encodes CDR1 SGHTA and CDR2 FQGNSA. There are 14 residues in the CDR3. For the CDR3, the DNA is TGTGTCAGCAGCAACAGGGGCTTTGGAACTGAAGCTTTCTTT. Translated: CVSSNRGFGTEAFF.

For this clonotype: Possible read error: a much larger clone is one base away. The chain uses TRBV4-2 and TRBJ1-2, with D hard to call. From germline, CDR1 is LGHNA and CDR2 YNFKEQ. The CDR3 is 14 residues long. The CDR3 reads CASGQDHGVSVYTF. Written as DNA, the CDR3 is TGTGCCAGCGGCCAAGATCACGGGGTTTCGGTCTACACCTTC.

This clonotype has at least ten counts. V gene TRBV20-1 combines with J gene TRBJ1-1, with TRBD1 as a possible D gene (6 bases). Trimming cost V 1 base and J 1 base, with 10 bases left between them. From germline, CDR1 is DFQATT and CDR2 SNEGSKA (reference sequence). The CDR3 loop spans 14 amino acids. CDR3 protein: CSARVLGQNTEAFF. Here the CDR3 DNA reads TGCAGTGCTAGAGTCCTGGGACAGAACACTGAAGCTTTCTTT.

At least ten counts were recorded for this clonotype. With a much larger clone just one base away, this may be a read error. The gene calls are TRBV15 and TRBJ1-1; a weak D match, TRBD1 (6 bases). This CDR3 region has 14 residues. CDR1 LNHNV and CDR2 YYDKDF come from the germline V gene (reference sequence). V was clipped by 1 base and J by 2 bases, with 8 bases between them. CDR3 region: CATSRVRGNTEAFF. The CDR3 coding sequence is TGTGCCACCAGCAGAGTCAGGGGAAACACTGAAGCTTTCTTT.

V is TRBV29-1 and J is TRBJ1-3; possibly TRBD1 for D (6 bases). Germline values: CDR1 SQVTM, CDR2 ANQGSEA. This CDR3 region has 17 residues. Trimming cost V 7 bases and J 0 bases, with 22 bases left between them. The CDR3 bases are TGCAGCGCCCAGGACAGCGACCCTTATTACTCTGGAAACACCATATATTTT. It encodes CSAQDSDPYYSGNTIYF. The full variable domain, in which reference TRBV29-1 and TRBJ1-3 provide the parts outside the CDR3, is SAVISQKPSRDICQRGTSLTIQCQVDSQVTMMFWYRQQPGQSLTLIATANQGSEATYESGFVIDKFPISRPNLTFSTLTVSNMSPEDSSIYLCSAQDSDPYYSGNTIYFGEGSWLTVV.

This clonotype was detected a few times. V usage is TRBV7-9 and J usage is TRBJ1-4; 8 positions match TRBD1. Trimming cost V 5 bases and J 11 bases; bases outside gene matches: 13. Germline V gene lookup returns CDR1 SEHNR and CDR2 FQNEAQ (reference sequence). The CDR3 extends over 15 amino acids. Written as DNA, the CDR3 is TGTGCCAGCAGCCATTCTGACGGACAGGGCCCGAAACTGTTTTTT. This gives the protein CASSHSDGQGPKLFF.

The gene calls are TRBV7-8 and TRBJ2-2, with TRBD2 matching over 16 bases. Germline lookup yields CDR1 SGHVS and CDR2 FQNEAQ. This CDR3 region has 15 residues. J was trimmed by 4 bases and V by 11 bases; bases with no gene match: 4. CDR3 DNA sequence: TGTGCCGGGGGACTAGCGGGGGGGATCACCGGGGAGCTGTTTTTT. This sequence encodes CAGGLAGGITGELFF.

Remarks on this clonotype: The final CDR3 position lacks the conserved phenylalanine or tryptophan, pointing to a likely read error. The DNA is left out, because the CDR3 cannot be placed on it with certainty; the CDR3 is given as TCRdb lists it. V is TRBV11-2 and J is TRBJ1-2; TRBD1 was called by the table and not checked on the DNA. CDR1 is SGHAT and CDR2 is FQNNGV in the germline V gene. The CDR3 adds up to 15 amino acids, both ends counted. CDR3 sequence reads: CASSLVQGTVYGCTL.

This clonotype was counted ten times or more. This chain uses TRBV6-5 with TRBJ1-6, with D unclear. Looked up from germline, CDR1 is MNHEY and CDR2 is SVGAGI. Trimming took off 7 bases at V and 10 bases at J, with 17 bases between the two ends. CDR3 length: 14 amino acids. CDR3 DNA sequence: TGTGCCAGCACCACCCGAGGTGGGCGGTCACCCCTCCACTTT. This translates into CASTTRGGRSPLHF.

A word on this clonotype: A much larger clonotype is one base distant, so this may be a read error. The V gene is TRBV12-3 or TRBV12-4, the J gene TRBJ1-5; D not certain. This CDR3 is built from 12 residues. Trimming took off 8 bases at V and 9 bases at J, with 14 bases between the two ends. CDR3 protein: CASGTTTGPQHF. The CDR3 DNA reads as TGTGCCAGCGGTACAACGACGGGGCCCCAGCATTTT.

About this clonotype: No conserved phenylalanine or tryptophan is present at the end of the CDR3, so a read error is the likely explanation. This chain connects TRBV16 to TRBJ1-1; maybe TRBD1 (5 bases). This CDR3 comprises 14 residues. With 0 bases removed from V and 4 bases from J, the gap between germline ends came to 9 bases. Germline lookup yields CDR1 KGHSY and CDR2 FQNENV. In DNA form, the CDR3 reads TGTGCCAGCAGCCAATCTCAGGGAGGCACTGAAGCTTTCCTT. It translates to CASSQSQGGTEAFL.

The table lists this clonotype with a few counts. The chain couples TRBV5-1 to TRBJ2-7; D possibly corresponds to TRBD2 (6 bases). The CDR3 length is 15 residues. Germline V gives CDR1 SGHRS, CDR2 YFSETQ. V gave up 0 bases and J gave up 0 bases, with 10 bases separating them. For the CDR3, the DNA is TGCGCCAGCAGCTTGGCGGAGGGGCTCTCCTACGAGCAGTACTTC. The encoded protein is CASSLAEGLSYEQYF.

The V call is TRBV10-3, the J call TRBJ2-7, with D tentatively TRBD1 (6 bases). Germline CDR1 is ENHRY and CDR2 is SYGVKD. This CDR3 region has 14 residues. Trimming stripped 0 bases from V and 5 bases from J, with 11 bases between. The CDR3 protein is CAISESAGDHEQYF. The DNA for the CDR3 is TGTGCCATCAGTGAGTCGGCAGGGGACCACGAGCAGTACTTC.

This clonotype was seen more than once but under ten times. The chain employs TRBV6-1 and TRBJ1-5; no clear D gene. Germline lookup yields CDR1 MNHNS and CDR2 SASEGT. The CDR3 consists of 15 residues. The ends were cut back, 4 bases at V and 2 bases at J, with 12 bases in the middle. CDR3 nucleotide sequence: TGTGCCAGCAGTGGTGGACTGGGCCGCAATCAGCCCCAGCATTTT. This encodes CASSGGLGRNQPQHF.

The chain links TRBV29-1 to TRBJ2-3; weak D call: TRBD2 (6 bases). CDR3 size: 10 residues. Germline V CDR1 and CDR2: SQVTM, ANQGSEA. With 8 bases removed from V and 4 bases from J, the gap between germline ends came to 7 bases. CDR3 loop: CSSGADTQYF. The CDR3 DNA follows: TGCAGCTCGGGAGCAGATACGCAGTATTTT.